The rows below give T cell receptor beta chains drawn from one sample of a study of blood T cell repertoires in COVID-19. Measured with immunoSEQ multiplex PCR; TCRdb has only the in-frame clones, and not every one. The sample records 100,000 to 150,000 clones, about 89% being singletons. The sequenced material came from peripheral blood. Source of these receptors: a woman aged 60-70 years with acute or convalescent COVID-19. The CDR3 runs from the conserved cysteine through the conserved F or W. Fields, in order: clone size, D gene, J gene, V gene, CDR3 protein, CDR3 DNA. D genes are given only for firm matches. A row's size may be missing; if present it is once, few, many or a size class.

abundance: -
d_gene: -
j_gene: TRBJ1-2
v_gene: TRBV3-1/TRBV3-2
CDR3aa: CASSPPGGEANYGYTF
CDR3nt: TGTGCCAGCAGCCCCCCCGGGGGGGAAGCTAACTATGGCTACACCTTC

abundance: -
d_gene: -
j_gene: TRBJ1-4
v_gene: TRBV4-1
CDR3aa: CASSRGGSGEKLFF
CDR3nt: TGCGCCAGCAGCCGGGGAGGATCTGGGGAAAAACTGTTTTTT

abundance: -
d_gene: -
j_gene: TRBJ1-5
v_gene: TRBV2
CDR3aa: CASSLEPNQPQHF
CDR3nt: TGTGCCAGCAGCCTCGAGCCCAATCAGCCCCAGCATTTT

abundance: -
d_gene: TRBD1
j_gene: TRBJ2-1
v_gene: TRBV29-1
CDR3aa: CSVLARDRSYNEQFF
CDR3nt: TGCAGCGTGTTGGCCCGGGACAGGAGCTACAATGAGCAGTTCTTC

abundance: -
d_gene: TRBD1
j_gene: TRBJ1-1
v_gene: TRBV7-9
CDR3aa: CASSLSTGTGGTEAFF
CDR3nt: TGTGCCAGCAGCTTATCCACCGGGACAGGGGGCACTGAAGCTTTCTTT

abundance: once
d_gene: TRBD1
j_gene: TRBJ1-5
v_gene: TRBV6-5
CDR3aa: CASSLQGGQPQHF
CDR3nt: TGTGCCAGCAGTCTGCAGGGGGGACAGCCCCAGCATTTT

abundance: -
d_gene: -
j_gene: TRBJ2-7
v_gene: TRBV6-5
CDR3aa: CASSYHYEQYF
CDR3nt: TGTGCCAGCAGTTATCACTACGAGCAGTACTTC

abundance: -
d_gene: -
j_gene: TRBJ1-5
v_gene: TRBV6-5
CDR3aa: CASLNWGGTGQPQHF
CDR3nt: TGTGCCAGTCTAAATTGGGGGGGAACGGGTCAGCCCCAGCATTTT

abundance: -
d_gene: -
j_gene: TRBJ2-3
v_gene: TRBV4-1
CDR3aa: CASSPKRPGAITDTQYF
CDR3nt: TGCGCCAGCAGCCCCAAACGCCCAGGGGCCATCACAGATACGCAGTATTTT

abundance: -
d_gene: -
j_gene: TRBJ1-6
v_gene: TRBV28
CDR3aa: CASSLTTENSPLHF
CDR3nt: TGTGCCAGCAGTTTAACGACAGAGAATTCACCCCTCCACTTT

abundance: -
d_gene: -
j_gene: TRBJ2-1
v_gene: TRBV6-5
CDR3aa: CASSQTRLSYNEQFF
CDR3nt: TGTGCCAGCAGCCAGACTAGGTTAAGCTACAATGAGCAGTTCTTC

abundance: -
d_gene: -
j_gene: TRBJ1-3
v_gene: TRBV30
CDR3aa: CAWSREEGNTIYF
CDR3nt: TGTGCCTGGAGTCGGGAAGAAGGAAACACCATATATTTT

abundance: -
d_gene: -
j_gene: TRBJ1-1
v_gene: TRBV5-4
CDR3aa: CASSLAVGNTEAFF
CDR3nt: TGTGCCAGCAGCTTGGCCGTCGGGAACACTGAAGCTTTCTTT

abundance: -
d_gene: TRBD1
j_gene: TRBJ1-3
v_gene: TRBV2
CDR3aa: CASSGQVLSGNTIYF
CDR3nt: TGTGCCAGCAGCGGACAGGTCCTCTCTGGAAACACCATATATTTT

abundance: once
d_gene: -
j_gene: TRBJ1-6
v_gene: TRBV7-9
CDR3aa: CASSLSPQENSPLHF
CDR3nt: TGTGCCAGCAGCTTAAGTCCACAGGAAAATTCACCCCTCCACTTT

abundance: -
d_gene: -
j_gene: TRBJ2-1
v_gene: TRBV21-1
CDR3aa: CASSDKEDNEQFF
CDR3nt: TGTGCCAGCAGCGATAAGGAGGACAATGAGCAGTTCTTC

abundance: -
d_gene: -
j_gene: TRBJ2-3
v_gene: TRBV5-4
CDR3aa: CASSLASAPDTQYF
CDR3nt: TGTGCCAGCAGCTTGGCCAGCGCCCCAGATACGCAGTATTTT

abundance: -
d_gene: -
j_gene: TRBJ1-5
v_gene: TRBV4-1
CDR3aa: CASSQGLFRNQPQHF
CDR3nt: TGCGCCAGCAGCCAGGGACTGTTCCGCAATCAGCCCCAGCATTTT

abundance: -
d_gene: -
j_gene: TRBJ2-1
v_gene: TRBV3-1/TRBV3-2
CDR3aa: CASSQGPTSGDEQFF
CDR3nt: TGTGCCAGCAGCCAAGGCCCGACCTCCGGAGATGAGCAGTTCTTC

abundance: -
d_gene: TRBD2
j_gene: TRBJ2-2
v_gene: TRBV9
CDR3aa: CASSLGGGTGELFF
CDR3nt: TGTGCCAGCAGCCTGGGGGGGGGCACCGGGGAGCTGTTTTTT

abundance: -
d_gene: -
j_gene: TRBJ2-6
v_gene: TRBV9
CDR3aa: CASSAQGTGANVLTF
CDR3nt: TGTGCCAGCAGCGCCCAGGGGACTGGGGCCAACGTCCTGACTTTC

abundance: -
d_gene: TRBD2
j_gene: TRBJ2-7
v_gene: TRBV3-1/TRBV3-2
CDR3aa: CASSLGTSGIPYEQYF
CDR3nt: TGTGCCAGCAGCCTCGGGACTAGCGGGATTCCCTACGAGCAGTACTTC

abundance: -
d_gene: TRBD1
j_gene: TRBJ1-1
v_gene: TRBV7-3
CDR3aa: CASSRTGGGRTEAFF
CDR3nt: TGTGCCAGCAGCAGGACAGGGGGCGGGAGAACTGAAGCTTTCTTT

abundance: -
d_gene: -
j_gene: TRBJ1-5
v_gene: TRBV28
CDR3aa: CASSSLRQGSNQPQHF
CDR3nt: TGTGCCAGCAGTTCCCTCCGCCAGGGCAGCAATCAGCCCCAGCATTTT

abundance: -
d_gene: -
j_gene: TRBJ1-2
v_gene: TRBV3-1/TRBV3-2
CDR3aa: CASSQDEGSGYTF
CDR3nt: TGTGCCAGCAGCCAAGATGAGGGAAGCGGCTACACCTTC

abundance: -
d_gene: -
j_gene: TRBJ2-1
v_gene: TRBV9
CDR3aa: CASSVGGTYNEQFF
CDR3nt: TGTGCCAGCAGCGTAGGAGGGACTTACAATGAGCAGTTCTTC

abundance: few
d_gene: -
j_gene: TRBJ1-5
v_gene: TRBV5-5
CDR3aa: CASSPARQGLWNQPQHF
CDR3nt: TGTGCCAGCAGCCCCGCCCGGCAGGGTCTATGGAATCAGCCCCAGCATTTT

abundance: -
d_gene: -
j_gene: TRBJ1-3
v_gene: TRBV28
CDR3aa: CASSSLGGQGQNTIYF
CDR3nt: TGTGCCAGCAGTTCCCTCGGGGGTCAGGGTCAGAACACCATATATTTT

abundance: -
d_gene: -
j_gene: TRBJ1-6
v_gene: TRBV19
CDR3aa: CASTFTSSYNSPLHF
CDR3nt: TGTGCCAGTACCTTTACAAGCTCCTATAATTCACCCCTCCACTTT

abundance: -
d_gene: -
j_gene: TRBJ2-3
v_gene: TRBV7-2
CDR3aa: CASSLGPRAQYF
CDR3nt: TGTGCCAGCAGCTTAGGCCCGAGGGCGCAGTATTTT

abundance: once
d_gene: TRBD1
j_gene: TRBJ1-1
v_gene: TRBV6-6
CDR3aa: CASTPTGGNTEAFF
CDR3nt: TGTGCCAGCACCCCGACAGGGGGCAACACTGAAGCTTTCTTT

abundance: -
d_gene: TRBD2
j_gene: TRBJ2-5
v_gene: TRBV7-3
CDR3aa: CASSFTGTSQETQYF
CDR3nt: TGTGCCAGCAGCTTCACCGGGACTAGCCAAGAGACCCAGTACTTC

abundance: once
d_gene: -
j_gene: TRBJ2-3
v_gene: TRBV5-1
CDR3aa: CASSLAQGTDTQYF
CDR3nt: TGCGCCAGCAGCTTGGCCCAGGGAACAGATACGCAGTATTTT

abundance: once
d_gene: -
j_gene: TRBJ2-3
v_gene: TRBV6-5
CDR3aa: CASSTGTSTDTQYF
CDR3nt: TGTGCCAGCAGTACCGGGACTAGCACAGATACGCAGTATTTT

abundance: -
d_gene: -
j_gene: TRBJ2-1
v_gene: TRBV7-3
CDR3aa: CASSYTGTGGLNEQFF
CDR3nt: TGTGCCAGCAGCTACACCGGGACTGGGGGACTGAATGAGCAGTTCTTC

abundance: -
d_gene: TRBD1
j_gene: TRBJ1-1
v_gene: TRBV11-3
CDR3aa: CASNPGQRNTEAFF
CDR3nt: TGTGCCAGCAACCCGGGACAGAGGAACACTGAAGCTTTCTTT

abundance: -
d_gene: -
j_gene: TRBJ2-4
v_gene: TRBV5-3
CDR3aa: CARSTQGHLAKNIQYF
CDR3nt: TGTGCCAGAAGCACCCAGGGGCACCTAGCCAAAAACATTCAGTACTTC

abundance: -
d_gene: TRBD2
j_gene: TRBJ2-3
v_gene: TRBV27
CDR3aa: CASSLRESTDTQYF
CDR3nt: TGTGCCAGCAGTTTGCGGGAGAGCACAGATACGCAGTATTTT

abundance: once
d_gene: TRBD1
j_gene: TRBJ2-5
v_gene: TRBV4-1
CDR3aa: CASSLLDRAQETQYF
CDR3nt: TGCGCCAGCAGCCTACTAGACAGGGCTCAAGAGACCCAGTACTTC

abundance: -
d_gene: -
j_gene: TRBJ2-7
v_gene: TRBV3-1/TRBV3-2
CDR3aa: CASSRAGSSYEQYF
CDR3nt: TGTGCCAGCAGCAGGGCGGGATCCTCCTACGAGCAGTACTTC

abundance: -
d_gene: -
j_gene: TRBJ1-2
v_gene: TRBV10-2
CDR3aa: CASSDPGHLNGYTF
CDR3nt: TGCGCCAGCAGTGACCCGGGACATCTGAATGGCTACACCTTC

abundance: -
d_gene: -
j_gene: TRBJ1-2
v_gene: TRBV2
CDR3aa: CARGGDNGRSGYTF
CDR3nt: TGTGCCAGGGGGGGGGACAACGGACGGTCTGGCTACACCTTC